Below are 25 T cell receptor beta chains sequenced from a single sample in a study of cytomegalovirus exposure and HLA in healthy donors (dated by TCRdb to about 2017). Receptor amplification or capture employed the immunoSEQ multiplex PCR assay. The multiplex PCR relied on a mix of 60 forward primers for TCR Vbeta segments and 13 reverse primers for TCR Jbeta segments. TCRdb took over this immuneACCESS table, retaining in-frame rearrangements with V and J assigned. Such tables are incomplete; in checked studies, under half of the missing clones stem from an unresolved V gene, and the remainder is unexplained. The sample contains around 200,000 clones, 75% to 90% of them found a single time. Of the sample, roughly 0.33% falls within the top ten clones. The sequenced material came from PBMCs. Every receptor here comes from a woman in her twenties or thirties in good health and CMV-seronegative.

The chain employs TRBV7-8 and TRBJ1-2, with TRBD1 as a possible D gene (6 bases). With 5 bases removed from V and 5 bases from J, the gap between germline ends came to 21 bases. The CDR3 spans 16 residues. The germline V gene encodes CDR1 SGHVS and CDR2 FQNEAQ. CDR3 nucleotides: TGTGCCAGCAGCGAGGACAGAGCGGGAGCCTTTTATGGCTACACCTTC. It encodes CASSEDRAGAFYGYTF.

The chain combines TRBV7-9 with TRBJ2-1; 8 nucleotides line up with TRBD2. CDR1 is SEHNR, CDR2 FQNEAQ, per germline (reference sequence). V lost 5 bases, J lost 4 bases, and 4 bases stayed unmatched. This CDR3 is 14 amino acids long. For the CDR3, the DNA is TGTGCCAGCAGCGTAGTAGCGGGGTACAATGAGCAGTTCTTC. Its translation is CASSVVAGYNEQFF.

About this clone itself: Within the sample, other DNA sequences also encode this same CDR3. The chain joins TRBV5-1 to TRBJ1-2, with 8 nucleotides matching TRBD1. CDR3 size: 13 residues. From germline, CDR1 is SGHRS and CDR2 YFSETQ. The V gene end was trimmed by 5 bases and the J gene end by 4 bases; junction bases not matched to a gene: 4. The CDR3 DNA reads TGCGCCAGCAGTTTCGGACAGGGCTATGGCTACACCTTC. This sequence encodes CASSFGQGYGYTF.

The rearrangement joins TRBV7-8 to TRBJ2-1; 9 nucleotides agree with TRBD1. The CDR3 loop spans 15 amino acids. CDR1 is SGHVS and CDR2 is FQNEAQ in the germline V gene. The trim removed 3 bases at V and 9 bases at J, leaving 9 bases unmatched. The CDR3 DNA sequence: TGTGCCAGCAGCTTTGCCCGCACAGGGGGCTTTGAGCAGTTCTTC. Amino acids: CASSFARTGGFEQFF. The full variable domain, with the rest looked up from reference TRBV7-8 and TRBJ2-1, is GAGVSQSPRYKVAKRGQDVALRCDPISGHVSLFWYQQALGQGPEFLTYFQNEAQLDKSGLPSDRFFAERPEGSVSTLKIQRTQQEDSAVYLCASSFARTGGFEQFFGPGTRLTVL.

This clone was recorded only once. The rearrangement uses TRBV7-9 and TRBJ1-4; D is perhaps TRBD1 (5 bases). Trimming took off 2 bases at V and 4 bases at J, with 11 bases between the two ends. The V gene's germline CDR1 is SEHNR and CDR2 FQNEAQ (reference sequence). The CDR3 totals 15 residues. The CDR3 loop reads CASSLSFQGNEKLFF. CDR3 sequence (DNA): TGTGCCAGCAGCTTAAGTTTTCAGGGTAATGAAAAACTGTTTTTT.

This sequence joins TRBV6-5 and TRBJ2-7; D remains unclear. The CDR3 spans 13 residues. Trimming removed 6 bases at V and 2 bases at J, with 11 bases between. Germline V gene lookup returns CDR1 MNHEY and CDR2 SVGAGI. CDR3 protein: CASSPPNTYEQYF. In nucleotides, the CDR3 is TGTGCCAGCAGCCCGCCAAACACCTACGAGCAGTACTTC.

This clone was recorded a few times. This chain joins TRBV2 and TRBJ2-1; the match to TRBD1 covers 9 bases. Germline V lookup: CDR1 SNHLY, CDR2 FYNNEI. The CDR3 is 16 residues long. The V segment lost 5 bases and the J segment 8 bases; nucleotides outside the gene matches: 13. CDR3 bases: TGTGCCAGCAGTTATCTACAGACAGGGGGTGTCGATGAGCAGTTCTTC. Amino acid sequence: CASSYLQTGGVDEQFF.

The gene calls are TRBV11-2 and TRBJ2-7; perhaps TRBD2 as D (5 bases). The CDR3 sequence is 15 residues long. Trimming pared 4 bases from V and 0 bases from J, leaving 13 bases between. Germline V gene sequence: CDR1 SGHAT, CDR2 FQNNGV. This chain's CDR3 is CASSYQTTSSYEQYF. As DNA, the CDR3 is TGTGCCAGCAGCTACCAGACTACAAGCTCCTACGAGCAGTACTTC.

In DNA form, the CDR3 reads TGTGCCAGCAACCTACAGAGCCGTGTAACCTACGAGCAGTACTTC. Protein product: CASNLQSRVTYEQYF. The rearrangement links TRBV28 to TRBJ2-7; D ambiguous. Germline lookup yields CDR1 MDHEN and CDR2 SYDVKM. V lost 7 bases and J lost 2, with 18 bases in between. The length of the CDR3 is 15 residues.

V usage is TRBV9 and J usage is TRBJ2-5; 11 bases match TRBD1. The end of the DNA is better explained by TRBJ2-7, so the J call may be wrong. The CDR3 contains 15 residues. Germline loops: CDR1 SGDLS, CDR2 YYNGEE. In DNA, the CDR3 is TGTGCCAGCAGCGCTGGACCGGGACAGGGGGACGAGCAGTACTTC. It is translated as CASSAGPGQGDEQYF.

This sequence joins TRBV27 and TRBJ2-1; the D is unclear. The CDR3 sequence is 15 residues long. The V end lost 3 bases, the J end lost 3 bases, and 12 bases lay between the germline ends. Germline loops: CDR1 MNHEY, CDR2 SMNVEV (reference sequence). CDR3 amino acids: CASSLSRLIYNEQFF. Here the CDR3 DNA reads TGTGCCAGCAGTTTGAGTAGACTGATCTACAATGAGCAGTTCTTC.

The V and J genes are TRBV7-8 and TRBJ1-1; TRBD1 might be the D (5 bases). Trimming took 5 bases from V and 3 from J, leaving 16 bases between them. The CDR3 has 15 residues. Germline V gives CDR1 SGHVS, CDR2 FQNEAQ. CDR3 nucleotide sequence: TGTGCCAGCAGCCCCAGGGTCGCCAGGCACACTGAAGCTTTCTTT. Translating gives CASSPRVARHTEAFF.

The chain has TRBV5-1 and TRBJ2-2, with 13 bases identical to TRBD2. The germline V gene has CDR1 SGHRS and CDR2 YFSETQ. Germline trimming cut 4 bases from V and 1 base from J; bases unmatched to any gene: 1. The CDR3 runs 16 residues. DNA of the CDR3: TGCGCCAGCAGCCGACTAGCGGGAGGGAACACCGGGGAGCTGTTTTTT. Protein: CASSRLAGGNTGELFF.

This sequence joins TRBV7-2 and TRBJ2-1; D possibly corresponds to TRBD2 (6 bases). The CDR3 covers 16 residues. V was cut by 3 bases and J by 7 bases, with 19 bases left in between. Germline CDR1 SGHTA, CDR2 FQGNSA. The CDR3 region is CASSFVGGSHKNEQFF. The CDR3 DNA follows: TGTGCCAGCAGCTTTGTCGGAGGGTCACACAAAAATGAGCAGTTCTTC. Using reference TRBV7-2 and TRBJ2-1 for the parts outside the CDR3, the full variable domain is GAGVSQSPSNKVTEKGKDVELRCDPISGHTALYWYRQSLGQGLEFLIYFQGNSAPDKSGLPSDRFSAERTGGSVSTLTIQRTQQEDSAVYLCASSFVGGSHKNEQFFGPGTRLTVL.

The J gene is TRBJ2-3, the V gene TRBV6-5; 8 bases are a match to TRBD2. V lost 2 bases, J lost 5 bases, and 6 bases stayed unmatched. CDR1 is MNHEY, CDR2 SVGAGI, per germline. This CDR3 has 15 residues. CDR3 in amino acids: CASSYGTSQRDTQYF. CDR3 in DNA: TGTGCCAGCAGTTACGGGACTAGTCAAAGAGATACGCAGTATTTT.

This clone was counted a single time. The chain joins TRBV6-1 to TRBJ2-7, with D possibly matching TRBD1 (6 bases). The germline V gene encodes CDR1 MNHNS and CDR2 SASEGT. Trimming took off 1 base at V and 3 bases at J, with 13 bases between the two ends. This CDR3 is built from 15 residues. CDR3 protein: CASSEVMDRGYEQYF. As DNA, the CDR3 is TGTGCCAGCAGTGAAGTGATGGACAGAGGCTACGAGCAGTACTTC.

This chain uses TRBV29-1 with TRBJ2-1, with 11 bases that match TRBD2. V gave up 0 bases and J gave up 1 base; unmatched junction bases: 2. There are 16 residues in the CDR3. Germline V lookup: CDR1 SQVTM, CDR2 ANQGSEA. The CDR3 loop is CSVEDIAGGSYNEQFF. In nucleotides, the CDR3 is TGCAGCGTTGAAGACATAGCGGGAGGGTCCTACAATGAGCAGTTCTTC.

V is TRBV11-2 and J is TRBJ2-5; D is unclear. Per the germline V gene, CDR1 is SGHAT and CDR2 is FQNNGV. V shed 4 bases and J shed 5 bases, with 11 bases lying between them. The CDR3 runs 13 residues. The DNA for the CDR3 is TGTGCCAGCAGCTCCCCCTGGCAGGAGACCCAGTACTTC. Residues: CASSSPWQETQYF.

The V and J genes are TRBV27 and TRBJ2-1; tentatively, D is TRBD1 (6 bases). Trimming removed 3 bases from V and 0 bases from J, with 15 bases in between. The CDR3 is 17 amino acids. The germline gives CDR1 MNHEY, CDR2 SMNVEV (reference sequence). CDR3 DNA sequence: TGTGCCAGCAGTTTGGGAACAGGGTTTTCCTCCTACAATGAGCAGTTCTTC. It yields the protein CASSLGTGFSSYNEQFF.

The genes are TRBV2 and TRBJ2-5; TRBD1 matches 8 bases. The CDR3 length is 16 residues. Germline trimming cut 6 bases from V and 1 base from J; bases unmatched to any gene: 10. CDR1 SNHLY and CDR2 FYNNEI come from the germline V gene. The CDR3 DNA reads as TGTGCCAGCAGATCATCCACCGGGACAGGCCAAGAGACCCAGTACTTC. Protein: CASRSSTGTGQETQYF.

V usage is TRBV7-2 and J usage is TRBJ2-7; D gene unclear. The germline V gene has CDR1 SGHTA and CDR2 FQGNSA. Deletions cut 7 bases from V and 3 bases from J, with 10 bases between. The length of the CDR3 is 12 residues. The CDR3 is CASTLSLYEQYF. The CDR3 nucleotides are TGTGCCAGCACTCTAAGCCTCTACGAGCAGTACTTC.

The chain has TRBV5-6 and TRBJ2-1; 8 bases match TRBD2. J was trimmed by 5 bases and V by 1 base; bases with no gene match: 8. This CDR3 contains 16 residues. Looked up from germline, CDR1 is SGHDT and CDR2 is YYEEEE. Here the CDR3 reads CASSLNGLASHNEQFF. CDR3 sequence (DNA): TGTGCCAGCAGCTTGAATGGACTAGCTAGCCACAATGAGCAGTTCTTC.

This CDR3 is CASSPNGGKLSNTGELFF. In nucleotides, the CDR3 is TGTGCCAGCAGCCCTAACGGAGGCAAGCTGAGCAACACCGGGGAGCTGTTTTTT. V usage is TRBV4-2 and J usage is TRBJ2-2; D may be TRBD2 (5 bases). Trimming took off 4 bases at V and 2 bases at J, with 20 bases between the two ends. CDR1 is LGHNA and CDR2 is YNFKEQ in the germline V gene. The CDR3 totals 18 residues.

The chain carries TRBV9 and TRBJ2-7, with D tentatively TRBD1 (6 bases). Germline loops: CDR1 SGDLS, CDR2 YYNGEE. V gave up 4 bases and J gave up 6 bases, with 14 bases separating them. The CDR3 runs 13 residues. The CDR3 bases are TGTGCCAGCAGCCCTCCGGTGGGGGCCGAGCAGTACTTC. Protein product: CASSPPVGAEQYF. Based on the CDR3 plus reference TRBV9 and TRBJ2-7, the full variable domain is DSGVTQTPKHLITATGQRVTLRCSPRSGDLSVYWYQQSLDQGLQFLIQYYNGEERAKGNILERFSAQQFPDLHSELNLSSLELGDSALYFCASSPPVGAEQYFGPGTRLTVT.

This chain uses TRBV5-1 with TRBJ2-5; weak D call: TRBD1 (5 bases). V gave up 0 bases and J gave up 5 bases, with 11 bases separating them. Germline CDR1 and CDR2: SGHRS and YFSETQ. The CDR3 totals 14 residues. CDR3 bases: TGCGCCAGCAGCTTGGCAGGGCCGAAGGAGACCCAGTACTTC. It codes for CASSLAGPKETQYF.